This TCR beta chain was sequenced in a study of identical twins. Using its own MiXCR run on the 5' RACE reads, TCRdb lists one record per CDR3 protein. The sample includes over 500,000 distinct CDR3 sequences, about 20% of them seen just once. V was trimmed by 0 bases and J by 1 base, leaving 8 bases between them. Germline lookup yields CDR1 SGDLS and CDR2 YYNGEE. CDR3 size: 16 residues. The data were also submitted as part of a second study, on T cells expressing NK-cell markers.

Sequencing was done on a sample of CD4+ T cells sorted from blood. The gene calls are TRBV9 and TRBJ2-6; D could derive from TRBD1 or TRBD2 (5 bases each). This clonotype was obtained from a woman aged 18-35 years in good health. This chain's CDR3 is CASSVEGRSGANVLTF. The DNA of the CDR3 is TGTGCCAGCAGCGTAGAGGGGAGATCTGGGGCCAACGTCCTGACTTTC. The full variable domain, completed using reference TRBV9 and TRBJ2-6, is DSGVTQTPKHLITATGQRVTLRCSPRSGDLSVYWYQQSLDQGLQFLIQYYNGEERAKGNILERFSAQQFPDLHSELNLSSLELGDSALYFCASSVEGRSGANVLTFGAGSRLTVL.